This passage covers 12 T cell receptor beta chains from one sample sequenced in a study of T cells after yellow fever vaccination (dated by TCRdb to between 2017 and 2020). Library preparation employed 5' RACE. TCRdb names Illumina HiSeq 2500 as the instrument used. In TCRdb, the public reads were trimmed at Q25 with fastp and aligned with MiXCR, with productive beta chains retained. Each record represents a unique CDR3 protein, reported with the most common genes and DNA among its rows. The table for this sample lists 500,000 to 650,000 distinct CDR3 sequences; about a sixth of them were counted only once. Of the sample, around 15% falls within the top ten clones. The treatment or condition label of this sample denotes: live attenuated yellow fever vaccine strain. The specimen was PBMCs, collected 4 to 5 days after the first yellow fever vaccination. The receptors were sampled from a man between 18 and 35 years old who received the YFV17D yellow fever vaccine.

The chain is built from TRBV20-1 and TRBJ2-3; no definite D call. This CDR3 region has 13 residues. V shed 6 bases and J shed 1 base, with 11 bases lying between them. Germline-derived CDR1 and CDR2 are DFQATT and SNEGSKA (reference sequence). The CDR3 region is CSADVGGTDTQYF. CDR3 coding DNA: TGCAGTGCCGACGTTGGAGGCACAGATACGCAGTATTTT.

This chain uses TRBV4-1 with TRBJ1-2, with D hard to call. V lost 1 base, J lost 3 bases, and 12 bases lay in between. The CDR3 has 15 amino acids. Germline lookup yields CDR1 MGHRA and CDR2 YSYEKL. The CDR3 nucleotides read TGCGCCAGCAGCCAAGTGGGGAGATCCGACTATGGCTACACCTTC. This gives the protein CASSQVGRSDYGYTF.

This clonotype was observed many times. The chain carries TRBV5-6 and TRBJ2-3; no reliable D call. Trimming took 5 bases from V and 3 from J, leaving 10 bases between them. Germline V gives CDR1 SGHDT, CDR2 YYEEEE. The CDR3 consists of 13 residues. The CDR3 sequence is CASSLSVTDTQYF. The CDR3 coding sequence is TGTGCCAGCAGTTTATCAGTTACAGATACGCAGTATTTT.

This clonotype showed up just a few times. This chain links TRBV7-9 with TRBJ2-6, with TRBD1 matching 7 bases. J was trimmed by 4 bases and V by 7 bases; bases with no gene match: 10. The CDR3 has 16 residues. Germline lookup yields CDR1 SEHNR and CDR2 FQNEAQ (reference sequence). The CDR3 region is CASKTGSIPGANVLTF. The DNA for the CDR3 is TGTGCCAGCAAGACAGGGTCAATTCCAGGGGCCAACGTCCTGACTTTC.

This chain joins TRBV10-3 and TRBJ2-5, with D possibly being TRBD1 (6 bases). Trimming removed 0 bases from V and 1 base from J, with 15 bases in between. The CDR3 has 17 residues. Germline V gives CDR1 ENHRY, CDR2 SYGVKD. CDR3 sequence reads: CAISESGEGDLQETQYF. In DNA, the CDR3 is TGTGCCATCAGTGAGTCGGGTGAGGGGGACCTCCAAGAGACCCAGTACTTC.

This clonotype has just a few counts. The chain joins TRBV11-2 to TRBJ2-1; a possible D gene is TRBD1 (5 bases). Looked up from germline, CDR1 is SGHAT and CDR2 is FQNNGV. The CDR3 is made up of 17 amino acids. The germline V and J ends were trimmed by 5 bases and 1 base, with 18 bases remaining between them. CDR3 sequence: CASSPPQGWLSYNEQFF. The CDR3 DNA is TGTGCCAGCAGCCCGCCTCAGGGCTGGCTATCCTACAATGAGCAGTTCTTC.

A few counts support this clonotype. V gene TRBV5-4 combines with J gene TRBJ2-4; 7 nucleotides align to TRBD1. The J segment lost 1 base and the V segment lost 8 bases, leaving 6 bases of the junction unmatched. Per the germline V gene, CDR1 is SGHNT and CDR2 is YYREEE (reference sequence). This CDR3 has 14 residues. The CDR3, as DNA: TGTGCCAGTACAAGACAGGGTGCCAAAAACATTCAGTACTTC. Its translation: CASTRQGAKNIQYF.

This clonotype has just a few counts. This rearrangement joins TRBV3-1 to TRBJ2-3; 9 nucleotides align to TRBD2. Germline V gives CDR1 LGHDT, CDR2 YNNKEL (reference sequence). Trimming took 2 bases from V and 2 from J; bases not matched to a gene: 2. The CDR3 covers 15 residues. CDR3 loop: CASSQSSGVTDTQYF. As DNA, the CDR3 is TGTGCCAGCAGCCAATCTAGCGGGGTCACAGATACGCAGTATTTT.

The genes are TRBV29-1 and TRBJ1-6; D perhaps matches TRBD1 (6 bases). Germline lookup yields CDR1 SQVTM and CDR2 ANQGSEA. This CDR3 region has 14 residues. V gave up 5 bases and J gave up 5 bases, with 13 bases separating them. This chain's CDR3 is CSVSWGQDNSPLHF. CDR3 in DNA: TGCAGCGTTTCTTGGGGGCAGGATAATTCACCCCTCCACTTT.

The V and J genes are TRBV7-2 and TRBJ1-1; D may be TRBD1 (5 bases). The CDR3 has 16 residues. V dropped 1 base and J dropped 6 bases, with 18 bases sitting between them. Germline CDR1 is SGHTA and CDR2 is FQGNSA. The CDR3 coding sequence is TGTGCCAGCAGCTTAGGGTATCGGGGGAAGGAGCCTGAAGCTTTCTTT. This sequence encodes CASSLGYRGKEPEAFF.

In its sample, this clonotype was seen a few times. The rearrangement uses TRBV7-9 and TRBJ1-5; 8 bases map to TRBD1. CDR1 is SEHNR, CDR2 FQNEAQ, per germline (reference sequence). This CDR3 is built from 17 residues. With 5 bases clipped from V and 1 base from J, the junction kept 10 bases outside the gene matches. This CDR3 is CASSPLLGQGSNQPQHF. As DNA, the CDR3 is TGTGCCAGCAGCCCCCTGTTAGGACAGGGAAGCAATCAGCCCCAGCATTTT.

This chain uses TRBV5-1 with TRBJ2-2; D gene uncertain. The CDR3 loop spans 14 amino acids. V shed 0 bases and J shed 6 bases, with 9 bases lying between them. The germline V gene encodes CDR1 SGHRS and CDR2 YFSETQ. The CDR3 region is CASSLAPGSGELFF. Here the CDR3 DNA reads TGCGCCAGCAGCTTGGCCCCGGGTTCCGGGGAGCTGTTTTTT.